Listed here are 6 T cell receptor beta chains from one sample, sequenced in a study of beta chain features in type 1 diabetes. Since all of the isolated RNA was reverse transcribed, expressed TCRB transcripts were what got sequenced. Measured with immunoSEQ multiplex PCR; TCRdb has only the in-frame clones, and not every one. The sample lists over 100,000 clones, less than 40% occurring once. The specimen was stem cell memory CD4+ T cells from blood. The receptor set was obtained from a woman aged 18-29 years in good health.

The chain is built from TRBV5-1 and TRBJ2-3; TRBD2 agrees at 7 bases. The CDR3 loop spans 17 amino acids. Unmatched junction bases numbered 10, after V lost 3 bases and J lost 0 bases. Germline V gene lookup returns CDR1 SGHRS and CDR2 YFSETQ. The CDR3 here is CASSWTLAGSSTDTQYF. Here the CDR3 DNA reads TGCGCCAGCAGCTGGACCTTAGCGGGTTCTAGCACAGATACGCAGTATTTT.

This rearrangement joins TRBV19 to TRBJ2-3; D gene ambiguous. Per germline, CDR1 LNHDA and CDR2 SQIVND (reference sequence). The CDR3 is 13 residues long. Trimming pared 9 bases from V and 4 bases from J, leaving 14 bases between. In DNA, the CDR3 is TGTGCCAGCCGTATGTCATCAGCAGATACGCAGTATTTT. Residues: CASRMSSADTQYF.

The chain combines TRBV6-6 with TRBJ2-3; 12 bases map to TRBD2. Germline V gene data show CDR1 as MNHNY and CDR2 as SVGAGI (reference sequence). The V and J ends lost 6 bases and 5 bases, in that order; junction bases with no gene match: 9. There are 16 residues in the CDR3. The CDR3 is CASRKTSGRSLDTQYF. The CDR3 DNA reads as TGTGCCAGCAGGAAGACTAGCGGGAGAAGTCTAGATACGCAGTATTTT.

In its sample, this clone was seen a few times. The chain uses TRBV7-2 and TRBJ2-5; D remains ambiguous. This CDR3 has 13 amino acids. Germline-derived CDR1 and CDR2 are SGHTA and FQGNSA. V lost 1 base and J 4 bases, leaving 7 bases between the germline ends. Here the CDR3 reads CASSLGGGETQYF. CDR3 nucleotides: TGTGCCAGCAGCTTAGGCGGCGGAGAGACCCAGTACTTC.

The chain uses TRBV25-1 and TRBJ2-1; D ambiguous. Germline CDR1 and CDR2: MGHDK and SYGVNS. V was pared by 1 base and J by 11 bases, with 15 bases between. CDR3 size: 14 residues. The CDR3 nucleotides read TGTGCCAGCAGTGAATCTGTCGGCAGGAACAAGCAGTTCTTC. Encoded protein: CASSESVGRNKQFF.

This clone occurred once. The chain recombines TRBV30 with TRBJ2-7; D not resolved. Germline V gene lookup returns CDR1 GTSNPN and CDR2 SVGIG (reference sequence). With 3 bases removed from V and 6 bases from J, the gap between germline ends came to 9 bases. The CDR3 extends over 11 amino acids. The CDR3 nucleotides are TGTGCCTGGAGAGACTCGGTCGAGCAGTACTTC. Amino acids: CAWRDSVEQYF.